One and the same sample provided the 23 T cell receptor beta chains below, sequenced in a study of blood T cell repertoires in COVID-19. The data were produced by immunoSEQ multiplex PCR, yet TCRdb's version contains in-frame clones alone and is incomplete. The table shows 300,000 to 450,000 clones, with around nine tenths occurring only once. The specimen sequenced was peripheral blood. The receptors originated from a human donor in a cohort sampled during active COVID-19.

This clone showed up just once. V is TRBV24-1 and J is TRBJ2-5; 7 bases are shared with TRBD1. V was pared by 5 bases and J by 4 bases, with 12 bases of the junction left unmatched. The CDR3 contains 16 residues. Germline lookup yields CDR1 KGHDR and CDR2 SFDVKD. CDR3 sequence reads: CATSASDRYGRETQYF. CDR3 bases: TGTGCCACCAGTGCTTCGGACAGGTACGGCCGAGAGACCCAGTACTTC.

V is TRBV15 and J is TRBJ1-2; a weak D match, TRBD1 (6 bases). Trimming shortened V by 0 bases and J by 4 bases, and 9 bases separated the two germline ends. The CDR3 extends over 14 amino acids. Germline V lookup: CDR1 LNHNV, CDR2 YYDKDF (reference sequence). The CDR3 DNA reads as TGTGCCACCAGCAGAGATCTACAGGGCTATGGCTACACCTTC. Protein: CATSRDLQGYGYTF.

The genes are TRBV7-3 and TRBJ2-5; TRBD1 might be the D (6 bases). Trimming shortened V by 1 base and J by 3 bases, and 6 bases separated the two germline ends. This CDR3 contains 13 residues. Germline values: CDR1 SGHTA, CDR2 FQGTGA. The CDR3 bases are TGTGCCAGCAGCTTAAACAGGGAAGAGACCCAGTACTTC. It is translated as CASSLNREETQYF.

On this clone itself: The junction departs from the called germline gene at one end, perhaps through a read error. The chain uses TRBV12-3 or TRBV12-4 and TRBJ2-7, with a possible D match to TRBD1 (6 bases). This CDR3 is built from 12 residues. The CDR3 loop reads CASSLNSVGTWF. For the CDR3, the DNA is TGTGCCAGCAGTTTAAACTCGGTAGGGACATGGTTC.

J is TRBJ1-1 and V is TRBV19, with TRBD1 matching 11 bases. Looked up from germline, CDR1 is LNHDA and CDR2 is SQIVND (reference sequence). The CDR3 covers 18 residues. V was clipped by 6 bases and J by 4 bases; unmatched bases: 16. In DNA, the CDR3 is TGTGCCAGTAGCATGGGTCGGACAGGGGGCGCAAGCCCCACTGAAGCTTTCTTT. This codes for CASSMGRTGGASPTEAFF. Drawing the rest from reference TRBV19 and TRBJ1-1, the complete variable domain is DGGITQSPKYLFRKEGQNVTLSCEQNLNHDAMYWYRQDPGQGLRLIYYSQIVNDFQKGDIAEGYSVSREKKESFPLTVTSAQKNPTAFYLCASSMGRTGGASPTEAFFGQGTRLTVV.

The chain is built from TRBV27 and TRBJ2-1; the match to TRBD2 covers 8 bases. CDR3 size: 14 residues. The V segment lost 5 bases and the J segment 9 bases; nucleotides outside the gene matches: 9. Germline CDR1 and CDR2: MNHEY and SMNVEV (reference sequence). This chain's CDR3 is CASSTWTSSAEQFF. In DNA, the CDR3 is TGTGCCAGCAGTACCTGGACTAGCAGCGCTGAGCAGTTCTTC.

The rearrangement uses TRBV6-6 and TRBJ2-7; 7 nucleotides match TRBD2. CDR1 is MNHNY and CDR2 is SVGAGI in the germline V gene (reference sequence). The CDR3 contains 15 residues. After removal of 0 bases from V and 4 bases from J, the junction contained 6 bases not matched to a gene. This chain's CDR3 is CASSYSKLAMYEQYF. CDR3 DNA sequence: TGTGCCAGCAGTTACTCGAAACTAGCGATGTACGAGCAGTACTTC.

This chain uses TRBV5-1 with TRBJ2-5, with 14 bases identical to TRBD2. CDR3 length: 17 amino acids. Losses at the gene ends were 4 bases for V and 2 bases for J; bases not matched to a gene: 7. The germline gives CDR1 SGHRS, CDR2 YFSETQ. Written as DNA, the CDR3 is TGCGCCAGCAGCCAAAGACTAGCGGGGGGGCGGCAAGAGACCCAGTACTTC. Its protein is CASSQRLAGGRQETQYF.

The gene calls are TRBV5-4 and TRBJ2-5; the match to TRBD2 covers 8 bases. The CDR3 contains 14 residues. Germline V gives CDR1 SGHNT, CDR2 YYREEE (reference sequence). V dropped 4 bases and J dropped 3; count of bases not matched to a gene: 5. The CDR3 region has the DNA TGTGCCAGCAGCCGGCGGGGGGCCAAAGAGACCCAGTACTTC. Residues: CASSRRGAKETQYF.

V gene TRBV7-6 combines with J gene TRBJ2-3; 9 positions match TRBD1. The CDR3 sequence is 16 residues long. V shed 2 bases and J 2 bases; nucleotides not matched to a gene: 5. CDR1 and CDR2 (germline): SGHVS, FNYEAQ. DNA for the CDR3: TGTGCCAGCAGCTTATACGGGACAGGGTCCACAGATACGCAGTATTTT. It encodes CASSLYGTGSTDTQYF.

The rearrangement uses TRBV30 and TRBJ2-5; 9 nucleotides line up with TRBD1. The CDR3 runs 18 residues. Germline V CDR1 and CDR2: GTSNPN, SVGIG (reference sequence). Germline trimming cut 3 bases from V and 3 bases from J; bases unmatched to any gene: 17. CDR3 sequence: CAWSRTGTGWVQEETQYF. The CDR3 DNA reads TGTGCCTGGAGCCGAACGGGGACAGGGTGGGTTCAGGAAGAGACCCAGTACTTC.

This sequence joins TRBV18 and TRBJ1-2; perhaps TRBD1 as D (5 bases). This CDR3 has 14 residues. Germline CDR1 and CDR2: KGHSH and LQKENI. With 3 bases removed from V and 4 bases from J, the gap between germline ends came to 12 bases. The CDR3: CASSPAGGAYGYTF. CDR3 nucleotide sequence: TGTGCCAGCTCACCCGCGGGAGGGGCCTATGGCTACACCTTC.

The chain carries TRBV5-1 and TRBJ1-2, with a possible D match to TRBD1 (6 bases). V was cut by 0 bases and J by 8 bases, with 14 bases left in between. Germline V CDR1 and CDR2: SGHRS, YFSETQ. This CDR3 spans 14 amino acids. Written as DNA, the CDR3 is TGCGCCAGCAGCTTGGCGGTGGACAGTATAGGCTACACCTTC. Translation: CASSLAVDSIGYTF.

The V call is TRBV4-1, the J call TRBJ2-2, with 9 bases fitting TRBD1. Germline trimming cut 6 bases from V and 7 bases from J; bases unmatched to any gene: 12. The CDR3 totals 16 residues. CDR1 is MGHRA, CDR2 YSYEKL, per germline. CDR3 residues: CASRQLYRGQGGELFF. The DNA of the CDR3 is TGCGCCAGCAGGCAACTTTACAGGGGGCAGGGCGGGGAGCTGTTTTTT.

The sample holds many counts of this clone. DNA for the CDR3: TGTGCCTGGGACAGTCCCTTCTCTGGGGCCAACGTCCTGACTTTC. Translated, it gives CAWDSPFSGANVLTF. This rearrangement joins TRBV30 to TRBJ2-6, with D possibly being TRBD1 (5 bases). This CDR3 comprises 15 residues. The V gene lost 5 bases and the J gene lost 0 bases, with 11 bases spanning the gap. Germline CDR1 GTSNPN, CDR2 SVGIG (reference sequence).

DNA of the CDR3: TGTGCCAGCAGCTTCGAGTATGAGCAGTTCTTC. Translation: CASSFEYEQFF. The rearrangement links TRBV5-6 to TRBJ2-1; D is uncertain. Trimming took off 2 bases at V and 8 bases at J, with 5 bases between the two ends. The CDR3 length is 11 residues. Germline lookup yields CDR1 SGHDT and CDR2 YYEEEE.

This chain uses TRBV9 with TRBJ2-3; perhaps TRBD2 as D (6 bases). This CDR3 has 16 residues. Looked up from germline, CDR1 is SGDLS and CDR2 is YYNGEE. Trimming pared 0 bases from V and 0 bases from J, leaving 11 bases between. In DNA, the CDR3 is TGTGCCAGCAGCGTAGCACCCGGGGGAAGCACAGATACGCAGTATTTT. Amino acid sequence: CASSVAPGGSTDTQYF.

The gene calls are TRBV9 and TRBJ2-7; TRBD1 agrees at 10 bases. CDR1 and CDR2 (germline): SGDLS, YYNGEE. There are 13 residues in the CDR3. Losses at the gene ends were 3 bases for V and 6 bases for J; bases not matched to a gene: 3. The CDR3 here is CASSARTGGEQYF. The CDR3 nucleotides are TGTGCCAGCAGCGCCCGGACAGGGGGCGAGCAGTACTTC.

This chain connects TRBV13 to TRBJ2-1; perhaps TRBD1 as D (6 bases). This CDR3 has 12 amino acids. The ends were cut back, 7 bases at V and 9 bases at J, with 13 bases in the middle. CDR1 is PRHDT, CDR2 FYEKMQ, per germline (reference sequence). CDR3 in DNA: TGTGCCAGCACCCCAGGGGCGGGTGAGCAGTTCTTC. Protein: CASTPGAGEQFF.

This chain connects TRBV9 to TRBJ2-2, with TRBD2 matching 7 bases. Germline CDR1 and CDR2: SGDLS and YYNGEE. Trimming removed 0 bases from V and 7 bases from J; junction bases left unmatched: 6. CDR3 length equals 15 residues. The CDR3 region is CASSVEGGQDGELFF. For the CDR3, the DNA is TGTGCCAGCAGCGTAGAGGGAGGGCAGGACGGGGAGCTGTTTTTT.

The chain carries TRBV28 and TRBJ2-4; TRBD2 aligns across 12 bases. Germline CDR1 is MDHEN and CDR2 is SYDVKM. The V and J ends lost 5 bases and 6 bases, in that order; junction bases with no gene match: 11. The CDR3 contains 17 residues. This CDR3 reads CASSRLLAGGGINIQYF. CDR3 sequence (DNA): TGTGCCAGCAGTCGCCTCCTAGCGGGAGGGGGTATAAACATTCAGTACTTC.

V usage is TRBV4-1 and J usage is TRBJ1-1; D possibly corresponds to TRBD1 (6 bases). V lost 4 bases, J lost 1 base, and 10 bases lay in between. The germline CDR1 and CDR2 sequences are MGHRA and YSYEKL. The CDR3 extends over 14 amino acids. The CDR3, as DNA: TGCGCCAGCAGCCCAAGAGGGGGGAACACTGAAGCTTTCTTT. Amino acid sequence: CASSPRGGNTEAFF.

This chain uses TRBV7-2 with TRBJ2-3; 10 bases align to TRBD2. Looked up from germline, CDR1 is SGHTA and CDR2 is FQGNSA. The J segment lost 4 bases and the V segment lost 0 bases, leaving 13 bases of the junction unmatched. CDR3 size: 19 residues. The CDR3 loop reads CASSLAPASGGPGPDTQYF. CDR3 DNA sequence: TGTGCCAGCAGCTTAGCGCCGGCTAGCGGGGGCCCGGGGCCAGATACGCAGTATTTT.